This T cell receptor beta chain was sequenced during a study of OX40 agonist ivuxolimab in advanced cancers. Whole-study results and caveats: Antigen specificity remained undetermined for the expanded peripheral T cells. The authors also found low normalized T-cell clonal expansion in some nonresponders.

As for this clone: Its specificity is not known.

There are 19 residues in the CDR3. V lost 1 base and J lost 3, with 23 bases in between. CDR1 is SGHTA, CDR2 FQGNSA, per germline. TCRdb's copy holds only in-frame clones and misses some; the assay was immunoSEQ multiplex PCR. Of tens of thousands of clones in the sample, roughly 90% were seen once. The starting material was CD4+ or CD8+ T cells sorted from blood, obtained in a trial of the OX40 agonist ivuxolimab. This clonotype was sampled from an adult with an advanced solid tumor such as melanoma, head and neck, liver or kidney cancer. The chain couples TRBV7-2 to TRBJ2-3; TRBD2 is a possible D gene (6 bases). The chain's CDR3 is CASSLGPLSAGWGTDTQYF. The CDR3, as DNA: TGTGCCAGCAGCTTAGGTCCCCTCTCAGCGGGTTGGGGAACAGATACGCAGTATTTT.